The clone carrying this TCR beta chain was seen only a few times. Its antigen is unidentified. These data are taken from a study of identical twins. Study observations and caveats: Fewer insertions characterized abundant cord blood beta clonotypes, whereas memory repertoires showed none. Weaker excess twin sharing was observed in beta out-of-frame sequences.

Each donor was a healthy Caucasian. Trimming removed 5 bases at V and 4 bases at J, with 7 bases between. The V gene's germline CDR1 is KGHDR and CDR2 SFDVKD. The length of the CDR3 is 12 residues. The cDNA had a unique molecular identifier and a template-switch universal primer site. A single record per CDR3 protein comes from TCRdb applying MiXCR to the 5' RACE reads. Of 1.5 million to 2 million distinct CDR3 sequences listed, about 32% are singletons. Sequencing was performed on cord blood. The sequence derives from a newborn girl in good health. The chain links TRBV24-1 to TRBJ1-2; D unclear. The CDR3: CATSVSGYGYTF. The CDR3 DNA reads TGTGCCACCAGTGTATCCGGCTATGGCTACACCTTC.